The T cell receptor beta chain under discussion was sequenced for a study of post-analysis software for immune sequencing data. Tagging with unique molecular identifiers was a feature of the TCR beta cDNA libraries. TCRdb passed the PCR reads through MiXCR, listing each CDR3 protein once. The sample shows 750,000 to 950,000 distinct CDR3 sequences, about 57% of them seen only once. With regard to this clonotype: Its antigen is still unknown.

Study-wide points: TRBV segments more frequent in patients than in controls numbered roughly 5 and included TRBV5-6, TRBV5-1 and TRBV20-1.

The CDR3 spans 14 residues. The chain uses TRBV12-3 or TRBV12-4 and TRBJ2-4; D gene unclear. The tail of the sequence fits TRBJ2-7 better, so the J call may be wrong. The TCR comes from a girl aged 10 to 17 with multiple sclerosis. Sequenced input: blood. The CDR3 nucleotides read TGTGCCAGCAGTGTGGCCTCTCGTTCCAACGAGCAGTACTTC. Residues: CASSVASRSNEQYF.